The clone carrying this TCR beta chain was detected only once. V shed 4 bases and J shed 3 bases, with 10 bases lying between them. Germline CDR1 SGHAT, CDR2 FQNNGV. The CDR3 runs to 14 residues. The method was immunoSEQ multiplex PCR; TCRdb's version includes in-frame clones alone and lacks a portion of them. The data contain some 2 million clones, roughly 94% of them singletons. Partitioning of CD4+ cells yielded a CD45RA+ naive subset and a CD45RA-negative memory subset. The sample originates from a study of shared clonotypes between healthy human individuals. Study-wide background: Donor composition was a couple of women and three men, aged 18 to 49. Per donor, three plates held CD4 naive cells, three held CD4 memory, two held CD8 naive and one held CD8 memory.

The chain links TRBV11-2 to TRBJ2-1; D unclear. The clonotype was recovered from a man between 18 and 29 years old in good health. The material sequenced was naive CD4+ T cells sorted from blood. Subset given: CD45RA+ positively selected. The CDR3 DNA follows: TGTGCCAGCAGCTCAGAGGCAGTCTACAATGAGCAGTTCTTC. Its translation is CASSSEAVYNEQFF.